The T cell receptor beta chain described here comes from a study of T-cell reconstitution after alpha-beta-depleted transplantation in children. Notes on the study in general: It was reported that alpha-beta T cells came from several hundred expanded graft clones (about two months after transplant). Surviving thymic progenitors and recipient T cells were the source of high TCRbeta diversity at day 60 in some patients. By one year post-transplant, T-cell counts and diversity largely arose from T cells that were newly produced.

This clonotype was observed a few times. No antigen is known for it. From germline, CDR1 is SEHNR and CDR2 FQNEAQ (reference sequence). With 6 bases removed from V and 2 bases from J, the gap between germline ends came to 11 bases. The CDR3 spans 14 residues. TCRbeta library construction was performed incorporating unique molecular identifiers. MiXCR, run by TCRdb on the PCR reads, gives a single entry per CDR3 protein. The top ten clones hold roughly a quarter of a sample with over 400,000 distinct CDR3 sequences, 43% of them seen once. This chain links TRBV7-9 with TRBJ2-1; D call uncertain. This TCR was recovered from a girl aged 2 to 10 with aplastic anemia, due to receive a stem cell transplant. The sample consisted of PBMCs, taken before TCRalphabeta/CD19-depleted stem cell transplant. CDR3 coding DNA: TGTGCCAGCAGGCAAGGTGGAACCTACAATGAGCAGTTCTTC. Protein: CASRQGGTYNEQFF.